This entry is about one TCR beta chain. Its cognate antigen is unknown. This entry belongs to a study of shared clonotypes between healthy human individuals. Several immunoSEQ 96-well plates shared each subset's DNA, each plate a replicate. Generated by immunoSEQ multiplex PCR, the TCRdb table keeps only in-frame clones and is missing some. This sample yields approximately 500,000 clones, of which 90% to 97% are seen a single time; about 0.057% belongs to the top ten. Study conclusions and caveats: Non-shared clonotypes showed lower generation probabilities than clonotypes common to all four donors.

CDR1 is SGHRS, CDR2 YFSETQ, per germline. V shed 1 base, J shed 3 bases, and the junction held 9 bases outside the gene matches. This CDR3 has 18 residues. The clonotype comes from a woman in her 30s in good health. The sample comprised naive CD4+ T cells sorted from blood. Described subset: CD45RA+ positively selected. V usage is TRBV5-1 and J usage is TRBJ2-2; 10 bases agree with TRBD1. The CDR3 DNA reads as TGCGCCAGCAGCTTGTGGGGACAGGGGATTTTGGACACCGGGGAGCTGTTTTTT. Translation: CASSLWGQGILDTGELFF.